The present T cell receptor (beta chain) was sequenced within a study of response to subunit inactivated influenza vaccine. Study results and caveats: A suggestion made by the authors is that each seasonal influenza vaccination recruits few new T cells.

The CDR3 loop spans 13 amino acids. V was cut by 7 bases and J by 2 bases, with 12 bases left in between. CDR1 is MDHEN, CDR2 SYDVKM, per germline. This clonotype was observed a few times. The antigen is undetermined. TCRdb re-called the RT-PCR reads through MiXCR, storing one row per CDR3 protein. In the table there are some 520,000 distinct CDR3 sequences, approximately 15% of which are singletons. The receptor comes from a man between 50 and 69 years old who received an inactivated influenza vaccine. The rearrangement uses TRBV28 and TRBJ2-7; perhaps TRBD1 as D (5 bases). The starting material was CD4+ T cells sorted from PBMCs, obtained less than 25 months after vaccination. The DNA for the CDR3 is TGTGCCAGCACAATGTCAGGGACCTACGAGCAGTACTTC. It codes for CASTMSGTYEQYF.